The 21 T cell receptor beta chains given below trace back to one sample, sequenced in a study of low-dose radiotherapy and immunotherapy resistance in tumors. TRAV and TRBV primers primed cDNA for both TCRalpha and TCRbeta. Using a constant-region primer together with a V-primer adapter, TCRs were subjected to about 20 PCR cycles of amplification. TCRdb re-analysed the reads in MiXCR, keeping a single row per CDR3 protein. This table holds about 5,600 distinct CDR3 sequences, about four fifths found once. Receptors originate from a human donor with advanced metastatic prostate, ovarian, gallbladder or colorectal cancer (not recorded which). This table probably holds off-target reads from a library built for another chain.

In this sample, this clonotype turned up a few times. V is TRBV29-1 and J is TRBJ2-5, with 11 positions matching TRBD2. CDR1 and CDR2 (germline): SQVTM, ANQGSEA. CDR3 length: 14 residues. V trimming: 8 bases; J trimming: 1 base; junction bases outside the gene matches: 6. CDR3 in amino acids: CSWAGTSGQETQYF. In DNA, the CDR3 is TGCAGCTGGGCCGGGACTAGCGGCCAAGAGACCCAGTACTTC. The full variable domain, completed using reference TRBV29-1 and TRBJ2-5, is SAVISQKPSRDICQRGTSLTIQCQVDSQVTMMFWYRQQPGQSLTLIATANQGSEATYESGFVIDKFPISRPNLTFSTLTVSNMSPEDSSIYLCSWAGTSGQETQYFGPGTRLLVL.

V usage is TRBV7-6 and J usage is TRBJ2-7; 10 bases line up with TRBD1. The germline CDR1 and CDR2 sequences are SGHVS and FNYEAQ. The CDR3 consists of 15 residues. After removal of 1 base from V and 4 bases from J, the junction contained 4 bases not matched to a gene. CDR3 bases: TGTGCCAGCAGCTTAGGCGGGACAGGGGTTTACGAGCAGTACTTC. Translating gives CASSLGGTGVYEQYF. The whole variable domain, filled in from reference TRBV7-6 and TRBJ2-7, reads GAGVSQSPRYKVTKRGQDVALRCDPISGHVSLYWYRQALGQGPEFLTYFNYEAQQDKSGLPNDRFSAERPEGSISTLTIQRTEQRDSAMYRCASSLGGTGVYEQYFGPGTRLTVT.

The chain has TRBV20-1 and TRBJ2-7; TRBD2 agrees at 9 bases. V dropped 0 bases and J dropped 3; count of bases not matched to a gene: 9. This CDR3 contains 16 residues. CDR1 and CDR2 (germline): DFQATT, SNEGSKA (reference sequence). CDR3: CSARETGPSGVYEQYF. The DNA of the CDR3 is TGCAGTGCTAGAGAGACGGGACCTAGCGGGGTCTACGAGCAGTACTTC.

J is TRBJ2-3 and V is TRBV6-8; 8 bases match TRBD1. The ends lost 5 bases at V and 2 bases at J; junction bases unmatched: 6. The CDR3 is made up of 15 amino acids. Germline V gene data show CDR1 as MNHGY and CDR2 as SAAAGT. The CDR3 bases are TGTGCCAGCAGTAGACAGGGGATCCTCACAGATACGCAGTATTTT. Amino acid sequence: CASSRQGILTDTQYF.

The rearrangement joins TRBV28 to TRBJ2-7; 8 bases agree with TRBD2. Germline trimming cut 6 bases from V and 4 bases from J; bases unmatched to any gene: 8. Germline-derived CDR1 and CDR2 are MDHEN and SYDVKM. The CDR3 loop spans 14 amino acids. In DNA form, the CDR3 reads TGTGCCAGCAGCCTATATAGCGGGAAGTACGAGCAGTACTTC. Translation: CASSLYSGKYEQYF.

Here the CDR3 DNA reads TGTGCCAGCAGATATGAAGTCGGGCCTTCCTACAATGAGCAGTTCTTC. It encodes CASRYEVGPSYNEQFF. The rearrangement joins TRBV5-4 to TRBJ2-1; D not resolved. CDR3 length: 16 residues. With 5 bases removed from V and 1 base from J, the gap between germline ends came to 16 bases. The germline V gene encodes CDR1 SGHNT and CDR2 YYREEE (reference sequence).

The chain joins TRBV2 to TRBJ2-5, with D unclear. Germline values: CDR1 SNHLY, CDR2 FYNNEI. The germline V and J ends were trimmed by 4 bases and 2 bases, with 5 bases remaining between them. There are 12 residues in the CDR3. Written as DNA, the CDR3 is TGTGCCAGCAGTGTACAGCAAGAGACCCAGTACTTC. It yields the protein CASSVQQETQYF.

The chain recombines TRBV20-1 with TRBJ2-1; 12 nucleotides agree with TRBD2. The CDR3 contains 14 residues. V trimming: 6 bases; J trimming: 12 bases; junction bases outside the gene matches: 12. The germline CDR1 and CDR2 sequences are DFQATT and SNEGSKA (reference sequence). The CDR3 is CSAEAPTSGSRQFF. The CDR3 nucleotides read TGCAGTGCCGAGGCCCCGACTAGCGGGAGTAGGCAGTTCTTC.

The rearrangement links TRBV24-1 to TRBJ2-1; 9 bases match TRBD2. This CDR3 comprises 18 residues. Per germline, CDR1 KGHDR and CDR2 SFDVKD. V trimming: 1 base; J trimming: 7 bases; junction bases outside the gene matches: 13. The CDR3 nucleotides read TGTGCCACCAGTGATTTTAAGGTAGCGGGAGATCGTAGGAATGAGCAGTTCTTC. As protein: CATSDFKVAGDRRNEQFF.

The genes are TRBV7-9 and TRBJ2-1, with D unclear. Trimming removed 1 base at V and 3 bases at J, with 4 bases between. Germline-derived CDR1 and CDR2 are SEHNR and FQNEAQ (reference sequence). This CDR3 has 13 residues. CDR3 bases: TGTGCCAGCAGCTTAGGGAACTACAATGAGCAGTTCTTC. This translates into CASSLGNYNEQFF. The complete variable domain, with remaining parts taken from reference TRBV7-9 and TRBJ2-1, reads DTGVSQNPRHKITKRGQNVTFRCDPISEHNRLYWYRQTLGQGPEFLTYFQNEAQLEKSRLLSDRFSAERPKGSFSTLEIQRTEQGDSAMYLCASSLGNYNEQFFGPGTRLTVL.

This CDR3 is CASRNSTFLSYEQYF. The CDR3 DNA is TGTGCCAGCAGGAACAGCACGTTCCTATCCTACGAGCAGTACTTC. The J gene is TRBJ2-7, the V gene TRBV2; D is undetermined. V dropped 6 bases and J dropped 1 base, with 16 bases sitting between them. CDR1 is SNHLY and CDR2 is FYNNEI in the germline V gene. The CDR3 consists of 15 residues.

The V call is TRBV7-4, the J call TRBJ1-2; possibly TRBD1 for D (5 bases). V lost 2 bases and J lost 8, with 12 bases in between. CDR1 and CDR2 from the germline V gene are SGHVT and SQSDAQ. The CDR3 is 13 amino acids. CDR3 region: CASSLWEGEGYTF. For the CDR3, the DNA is TGTGCCAGCAGCTTATGGGAAGGGGAGGGCTACACCTTC.

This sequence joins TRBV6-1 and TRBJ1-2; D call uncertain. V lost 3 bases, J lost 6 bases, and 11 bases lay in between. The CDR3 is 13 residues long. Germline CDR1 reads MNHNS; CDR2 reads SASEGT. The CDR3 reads CASSEGGSHGYTF. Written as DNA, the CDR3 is TGTGCCAGCAGTGAGGGCGGCAGCCATGGCTACACCTTC.

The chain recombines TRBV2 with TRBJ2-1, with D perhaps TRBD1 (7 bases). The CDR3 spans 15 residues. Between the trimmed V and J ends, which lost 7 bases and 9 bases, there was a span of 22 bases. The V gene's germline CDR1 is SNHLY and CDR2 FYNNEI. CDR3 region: CASTRGQGGRGEQFF. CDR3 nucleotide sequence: TGTGCCAGCACCCGAGGGCAGGGGGGCCGGGGTGAGCAGTTCTTC.

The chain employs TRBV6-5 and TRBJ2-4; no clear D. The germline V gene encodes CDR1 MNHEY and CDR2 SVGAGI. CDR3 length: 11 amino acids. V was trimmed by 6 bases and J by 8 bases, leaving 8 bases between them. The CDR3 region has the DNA TGTGCCAGCAGCGAAAGGCACATTCAGTACTTC. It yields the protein CASSERHIQYF.

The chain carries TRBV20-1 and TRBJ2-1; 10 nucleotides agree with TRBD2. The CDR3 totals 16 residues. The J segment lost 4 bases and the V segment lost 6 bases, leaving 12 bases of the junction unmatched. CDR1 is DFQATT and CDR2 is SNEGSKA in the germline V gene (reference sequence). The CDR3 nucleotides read TGCAGTGCCCTAAAGGTACTAGCGGGACGTTACAATGAGCAGTTCTTC. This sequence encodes CSALKVLAGRYNEQFF.

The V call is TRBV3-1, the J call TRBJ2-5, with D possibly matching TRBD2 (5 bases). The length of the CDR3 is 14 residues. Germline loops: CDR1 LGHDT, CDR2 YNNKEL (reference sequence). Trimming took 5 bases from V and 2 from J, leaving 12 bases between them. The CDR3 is CASSTQLVQETQYF. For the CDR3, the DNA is TGTGCCAGCAGCACCCAACTAGTTCAAGAGACCCAGTACTTC.

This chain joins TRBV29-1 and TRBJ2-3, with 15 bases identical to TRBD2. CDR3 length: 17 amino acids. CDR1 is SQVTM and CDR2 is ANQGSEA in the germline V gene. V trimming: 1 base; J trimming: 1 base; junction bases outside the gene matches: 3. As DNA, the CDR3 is TGCAGCGTTGAAGGGACTAGCGGGAGGGAAGGCACAGATACGCAGTATTTT. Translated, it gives CSVEGTSGREGTDTQYF.

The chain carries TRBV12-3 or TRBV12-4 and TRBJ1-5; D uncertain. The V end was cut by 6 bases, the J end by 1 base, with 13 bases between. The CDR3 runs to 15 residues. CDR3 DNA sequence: TGTGCCAGCAGCCCAGACACCGGAAGCAATCAGCCCCAGCATTTT. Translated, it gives CASSPDTGSNQPQHF.

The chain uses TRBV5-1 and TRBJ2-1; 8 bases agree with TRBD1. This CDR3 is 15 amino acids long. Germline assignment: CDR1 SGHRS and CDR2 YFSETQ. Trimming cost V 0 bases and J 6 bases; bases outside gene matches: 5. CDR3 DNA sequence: TGCGCCAGCAGCTTGGGGGACAGGCGGGGCAATGAGCAGTTCTTC. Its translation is CASSLGDRRGNEQFF.

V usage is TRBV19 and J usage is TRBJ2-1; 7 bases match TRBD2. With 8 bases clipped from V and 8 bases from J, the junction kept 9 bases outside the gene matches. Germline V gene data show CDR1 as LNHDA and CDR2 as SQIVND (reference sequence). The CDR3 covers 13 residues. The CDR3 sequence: CASGVGTIYEQFF. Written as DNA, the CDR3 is TGTGCCAGTGGTGTCGGGACTATCTATGAGCAGTTCTTC.